The rows below give T cell receptor beta chains drawn from one sample of a study of T cell responses to AZD1222 COVID-19 vaccine. The protocol was immunoSEQ multiplex PCR, while the TCRdb copy is restricted to in-frame clones and leaves out a portion. The sample carries about 120,000 clones, approximately 92% recorded once. Specimen: peripheral blood, collected 28 days after the second AZD1222 dose. The receptors come from an adult who received the AZD1222 COVID-19 vaccine. Both conserved end residues are part of each CDR3. The D gene is left open where the match is weak.

D: -; J: TRBJ1-5; V: TRBV27; CDR3: CASSLFQGNQPQHF; DNA: TGTGCCAGCAGTTTATTTCAGGGCAATCAGCCCCAGCATTTT
D: -; J: TRBJ2-7; V: TRBV28; CDR3: CASSLRTPYEQYF; DNA: TGTGCCAGCAGTCTCCGGACTCCCTACGAGCAGTACTTC
D: -; J: TRBJ1-2; V: TRBV7-8; CDR3: CASTAGQHTNYGYTF; DNA: TGTGCCAGCACCGCCGGACAGCATACTAACTATGGCTACACCTTC
D: TRBD1; J: TRBJ1-4; V: TRBV11-2; CDR3: CASSPDRVEKKLFF; DNA: TGTGCCAGCAGCCCTGACAGGGTGGAAAAAAAACTGTTTTTT
D: TRBD1; J: TRBJ1-3; V: TRBV11-2; CDR3: CASTRTGANSGNTIYF; DNA: TGTGCCAGCACCAGGACAGGGGCGAACTCTGGAAACACCATATATTTT
D: -; J: TRBJ1-2; V: TRBV4-3; CDR3: CASSQDGGAPTYGYTF; DNA: TGCGCCAGCAGCCAAGATGGAGGGGCACCCACCTATGGCTACACCTTC
D: -; J: TRBJ1-5; V: TRBV21-1; CDR3: CASSKPGQVCVPYSNQPQHF; DNA: TGTGCCAGCAGCAAGCCGGGACAGGTGTGTGTCCCCTATAGCAATCAGCCCCAGCATTTT
D: TRBD1; J: TRBJ1-1; V: TRBV18; CDR3: CASSPGGFNTEAFF; DNA: TGTGCCAGCTCGCCAGGGGGCTTTAACACTGAAGCTTTCTTT
D: -; J: TRBJ1-1; V: TRBV7-2; CDR3: CASSSGLRTEAFF; DNA: TGTGCCAGCAGCTCTGGACTGCGCACTGAAGCTTTCTTT
D: TRBD1; J: TRBJ1-1; V: TRBV5-1; CDR3: CASKLPLQGLNTEAFF; DNA: TGCGCCAGCAAACTCCCCTTACAGGGGTTGAACACTGAAGCTTTCTTT
D: -; J: TRBJ1-4; V: TRBV4-3; CDR3: CASSFIAVRGAPNEKLFF; DNA: TGCGCCAGCAGCTTCATCGCCGTTAGGGGGGCACCTAATGAAAAACTGTTTTTT
D: TRBD1; J: TRBJ1-1; V: TRBV4-1; CDR3: CASSQGILDRGYTEAFF; DNA: TGCGCCAGCAGCCAAGGCATTCTAGACAGGGGATACACTGAAGCTTTCTTT
D: TRBD2; J: TRBJ2-3; V: TRBV12-3/TRBV12-4; CDR3: CAIGTSMGDTQYF; DNA: TGTGCCATCGGGACTAGCATGGGAGATACGCAGTATTTT
D: TRBD1; J: TRBJ2-7; V: TRBV6-2/TRBV6-3; CDR3: CASSMTGSYEQYF; DNA: TGTGCCAGCAGTATGACAGGGTCCTACGAGCAGTACTTC
D: -; J: TRBJ2-7; V: TRBV5-4; CDR3: CASSIGYEQYF; DNA: TGTGCCAGTAGCATAGGATACGAGCAGTACTTC
D: -; J: TRBJ2-7; V: TRBV21-1; CDR3: CASSKVGRDEQYF; DNA: TGTGCCAGCAGCAAAGTTGGGAGAGACGAGCAGTACTTC
D: -; J: TRBJ2-1; V: TRBV5-5; CDR3: CASSPRDRSGNEQFF; DNA: TGTGCCAGCAGCCCGCGGGATCGGTCCGGGAATGAGCAGTTCTTC
D: TRBD1; J: TRBJ1-2; V: TRBV29-1; CDR3: CSVRTGDNGYTF; DNA: TGCAGCGTGAGGACAGGGGACAATGGCTACACCTTC
D: -; J: TRBJ1-2; V: TRBV4-1; CDR3: CASSHESGAGAYGYTF; DNA: TGCGCCAGCAGCCACGAATCGGGGGCAGGAGCCTATGGCTACACCTTC
D: TRBD1; J: TRBJ1-2; V: TRBV30; CDR3: CAWSVGTVGGYTF; DNA: TGTGCCTGGAGCGTAGGGACAGTTGGTGGCTACACCTTC
D: TRBD1; J: TRBJ1-2; V: TRBV19; CDR3: CASSIGQGSRKVGYTF; DNA: TGTGCCAGTAGTATCGGACAGGGATCGCGAAAAGTTGGCTACACCTTC
D: TRBD1; J: TRBJ1-2; V: TRBV7-6; CDR3: CASSLAGTGGYRYGYTF; DNA: TGTGCCAGCAGCTTGGCCGGGACAGGGGGCTATCGCTATGGCTACACCTTC
D: -; J: TRBJ1-1; V: TRBV7-2; CDR3: CASIWYTEAFF; DNA: TGTGCCAGCATCTGGTATACTGAAGCTTTCTTT
D: -; J: TRBJ2-5; V: TRBV2; CDR3: CASSELLQGEETQYF; DNA: TGTGCCAGCAGTGAGTTGTTACAGGGAGAAGAGACCCAGTACTTC
D: -; J: TRBJ2-7; V: TRBV6-1; CDR3: CASSEPGSYEQYF; DNA: TGTGCCAGCAGTGAACCAGGGTCCTACGAGCAGTACTTC
D: -; J: TRBJ2-5; V: TRBV10-1; CDR3: CASSDQDRKETQYF; DNA: TGCGCCAGCAGTGATCAGGACAGAAAAGAGACCCAGTACTTC